These 19 T cell receptor beta chains share one sample of origin, sequenced in a study of tumor-infiltrating lymphocytes in primary liver carcinoma. Germline DNA was also extracted, while the blood RNA originated from unsorted whole blood. Production of TCR beta cDNA used 400 to 650 ng total RNA together with a constant-region primer. ARM-PCR, slightly modified, supplied the TCR beta libraries through three nested multiplex PCR rounds. TRBV1-TRBV30 forward primers paired with a C-beta reverse primer were used in the first two PCR rounds, which ran roughly 11 cycles each. TCRdb passed the multiplex PCR reads through MiXCR, listing each CDR3 protein once. The profile shows approximately 330,000 distinct CDR3 sequences, less than 75% of them singletons. The sequenced sample consisted of peripheral blood. Receptors originate from a man aged 40-49 years with primary liver carcinoma and hepatitis B virus infection.

Comment on this clonotype: Compared with germline, one end of the junction differs, possibly owing to a read error. The chain couples TRBV4-3 to TRBJ2-5; 8 nucleotides agree with TRBD1. The CDR3 spans 15 residues. The germline V gene encodes CDR1 LGHNA and CDR2 YSLEER. CDR3 region: CASSLRDRRRKTQYF. The CDR3 coding sequence is TGCGCTAGCAGCCTCCGGGACAGGCGACGTAAGACCCAGTACTTC.

This clonotype came up a few times. Germline and junction disagree at one end, which may indicate a read error. The CDR3 sequence is CASSSGEYNDQFF. The CDR3 DNA reads as TGTGCCAGTAGCTCGGGAGAGTACAATGACCAGTTCTTC. The genes are TRBV11-2 and TRBJ2-1, with D tentatively TRBD2 (6 bases). This CDR3 spans 13 amino acids. Germline V gene data show CDR1 as SGHAT and CDR2 as FQNNGV.

The chain couples TRBV30 to TRBJ1-1; D remains unclear. Germline CDR1 is GTSNPN and CDR2 is SVGIG (reference sequence). V gave up 2 bases and J gave up 1 base, with 8 bases separating them. The CDR3 has 13 amino acids. CDR3 bases: TGTGCCTGGAGTCCGATACAGAACACTGAAGCTTTCTTT. Translating gives CAWSPIQNTEAFF. The entire variable domain, with the rest obtained from reference TRBV30 and TRBJ1-1, is as follows: SQTIHQWPATLVQPVGSPLSLECTVEGTSNPNLYWYRQAAGRGLQLLFYSVGIGQISSEVPQNLSASRPQDRQFILSSKKLLLSDSGFYLCAWSPIQNTEAFFGQGTRLTVV.

This clonotype was found many times. The rearrangement uses TRBV7-3 and TRBJ2-1; 9 bases are a match to TRBD1. Germline V lookup: CDR1 SGHTA, CDR2 FQGTGA. V shed 5 bases, J shed 6 bases, and the junction held 2 bases outside the gene matches. The length of the CDR3 is 13 residues. The CDR3 spells CASSRDRVNEQFF. CDR3 coding DNA: TGTGCCAGCAGCCGGGACAGGGTCAATGAGCAGTTCTTC.

Concerning this clonotype itself: Mismatch with germline at one junction end may stem from a read error. The V call is TRBV11-2, the J call TRBJ2-4, with 7 bases matching TRBD1. There are 16 residues in the CDR3. Germline lookup yields CDR1 SGHAT and CDR2 FQNNGV. The CDR3 DNA sequence: TGCTCCAGCAGTTACTTGACAGGGATGGCCAAAAACATTCAGTACTTC. Residues: CSSSYLTGMAKNIQYF.

The gene calls are TRBV5-5 and TRBJ2-2; 10 nucleotides match TRBD1. V lost 4 bases to trimming and J lost 3 bases; unmatched junction nucleotides: 6. CDR3 length equals 16 residues. The germline gives CDR1 SGHKS, CDR2 YYEKEE (reference sequence). CDR3 loop: CASSIRDRGYTGELFF. The CDR3 coding sequence is TGTGCCAGCAGCATACGGGACAGGGGTTACACCGGGGAGCTGTTTTTT.

This clonotype was seen a handful of times. The chain's CDR3 is CASSFILWEYRTSPLYEQYF. In DNA, the CDR3 is TGTGCCAGCAGTTTTATTTTATGGGAATACAGGACTAGTCCCCTCTACGAGCAGTACTTC. The chain employs TRBV12-3 or TRBV12-4 and TRBJ2-7; 7 bases fit TRBD2. The ends lost 3 bases at V and 3 bases at J; junction bases unmatched: 23. The CDR3 has 20 amino acids.

This clonotype has just one count. This may come from a read error, since a much larger clone is one base off. This rearrangement joins TRBV6-5 to TRBJ2-1; a possible D gene is TRBD1 (5 bases). This CDR3 is built from 13 residues. Germline values: CDR1 MNHEY, CDR2 SVGAGI. The chain's CDR3 is CASGSGYYHEQFF. The CDR3, as DNA: TGTGCCAGCGGATCAGGGTACTACCATGAGCAGTTCTTC.

CDR3 nucleotide sequence: TGTGCCAGCAGCAGTCGCGTAGGGACTGAAGCTTTCTTT. Its translation is CASSSRVGTEAFF. The chain uses TRBV7-3 and TRBJ1-1; D gene unclear. From germline, CDR1 is SGHTA and CDR2 FQGTGA. V lost 5 bases and J 5 bases, leaving 12 bases between the germline ends. This CDR3 has 13 residues.

As regards this clonotype: One base away lies a much larger clone, so this may be a sequencing read error. CDR3 residues: CASSSAGTNSHEQYF. The CDR3 bases are TGTGCCAGCAGCTCCGCCGGGACAAACTCCCACGAGCAGTACTTC. The gene calls are TRBV5-4 and TRBJ2-7; weak D call: TRBD1 (6 bases). The CDR3 loop spans 15 amino acids. Germline V gene sequence: CDR1 SGHNT, CDR2 YYREEE (reference sequence).

This chain links TRBV10-1 with TRBJ2-7; TRBD1 is a possible D gene (5 bases). Looked up from germline, CDR1 is WNHNN and CDR2 is SYGVQD (reference sequence). V gave up 7 bases and J gave up 2 bases, with 15 bases separating them. This CDR3 comprises 14 residues. CDR3 nucleotide sequence: TGCGCCAGCATAACAGGTAACCGGACCTACGAGCAGTACTTC. Residues: CASITGNRTYEQYF.

The V call is TRBV28, the J call TRBJ2-1; 10 bases fit TRBD2. Trimming took 6 bases from V and 5 from J; bases not matched to a gene: 16. The CDR3 spans 18 residues. Germline V gene data show CDR1 as MDHEN and CDR2 as SYDVKM. The CDR3 region is CASSLFPGLARGDNEQFF. In nucleotides, the CDR3 is TGTGCCAGCAGCCTATTTCCGGGACTAGCGAGAGGCGACAATGAGCAGTTCTTC.

Details on this clonotype: A junction end diverges from the germline sequence, so it may reflect a read error. The V call is TRBV5-5, the J call TRBJ1-1, with 9 positions matching TRBD1. This CDR3 is 15 amino acids long. Germline loops: CDR1 SGHKS, CDR2 YYEKEE (reference sequence). The CDR3 here is CASTLWTGANTEAFF. Here the CDR3 DNA reads TGTGCCAGCACCTTGTGGACAGGGGCGAACACTGAAGCTTTCTTT. The full variable domain, completed using reference TRBV5-5 and TRBJ1-1, is DAGVTQSPTHLIKTRGQQVTLRCSPISGHKSVSWYQQVLGQGPQFIFQYYEKEERGRGNFPDRFSARQFPNYSSELNVNALLLGDSALYLCASTLWTGANTEAFFGQGTRLTVV.

V is TRBV7-9 and J is TRBJ2-2; 7 nucleotides align to TRBD2. Germline V lookup: CDR1 SEHNR, CDR2 FQNEAQ (reference sequence). The ends lost 1 base at V and 4 bases at J; junction bases unmatched: 6. This CDR3 is built from 16 residues. The CDR3 DNA follows: TGTGCCAGCAGCTTAGGGGAGGGAGAACCCACCGGGGAGCTGTTTTTT. The encoded protein is CASSLGEGEPTGELFF.

As to this clonotype: The junction departs from the called germline gene at one end, perhaps through a read error. V is TRBV29-1 and J is TRBJ2-2, with D perhaps TRBD1 or TRBD2 (5 bases each). Germline V gives CDR1 SQVTM, CDR2 ANQGSEA. This CDR3 contains 13 residues. The CDR3 region has the DNA TGCAGTGTTGAATCCCCGAACACCGGGGACCTGTTTTTT. Translated: CSVESPNTGDLFF.

The V and J genes are TRBV20-1 and TRBJ2-1; a weak D match, TRBD1 (6 bases). The CDR3 covers 13 residues. Germline-derived CDR1 and CDR2 are DFQATT and SNEGSKA (reference sequence). CDR3 protein: CSLLPDRYNEQFF. As DNA, the CDR3 is TGCAGCCTCCTGCCGGACAGATACAATGAGCAGTTCTTC.

The genes are TRBV10-2 and TRBJ1-5; TRBD1 aligns across 8 bases. This CDR3 has 15 amino acids. The J segment lost 5 bases and the V segment lost 6 bases, leaving 9 bases of the junction unmatched. Germline V lookup: CDR1 WSHSY, CDR2 SAAADI. The CDR3 nucleotides read TGCGCCAGCAGAGGGACAGGTTTTATGCATCAGCCCCAGCATTTT. Amino acid sequence: CASRGTGFMHQPQHF.

Turning to this clonotype: The germline gene is not matched at one end of the junction; a read error may be the cause. This sequence joins TRBV14 and TRBJ2-5; D perhaps matches TRBD2 (6 bases). The CDR3 contains 14 residues. Germline loops: CDR1 SGHDN, CDR2 FVKESK. CDR3: CASSQEGTRRTRYF. The CDR3, as DNA: TGTGCCAGCAGCCAAGAGGGGACTCGGAGGACCCGGTACTTC.

The gene calls are TRBV12-3 or TRBV12-4 and TRBJ2-3, with 12 nucleotides matching TRBD2. The CDR3 is 18 residues long. The V and J ends lost 5 bases and 1 base, in that order; junction bases with no gene match: 10. The CDR3 protein is CASSPPSGRGSGTDTQYF. CDR3 nucleotides: TGTGCCAGCAGTCCCCCTAGCGGGAGGGGGAGTGGCACAGATACGCAGTATTTT.